Below, one T cell receptor (beta chain) is given with its context. What it binds is unknown. The sample comes from a study of shared clonotypes between healthy human individuals. Terminally differentiated effector memory CD45RA+ cells were left out of the naive CD8 fraction, which was CD45RO-negative and positively selected for CCR7. The J segment lost 0 bases and the V segment lost 6 bases, leaving 6 bases of the junction unmatched. The germline CDR1 and CDR2 sequences are SEHNR and FQNEAQ (reference sequence). The CDR3 length is 15 residues. The authors ran the assay at deep level. Assay used: immunoSEQ multiplex PCR; TCRdb lists only in-frame clones, some missing. The profile shows some 630,000 clones, approximately 96% of them singletons. Notes on the study in general: Rarefaction indicated that sorted-subset sequencing remained incomplete although depth was large. The four-donor shared clonotypes exceeded non-shared clonotypes in generation probability, with non-shared ones scoring lower.

V gene TRBV7-9 combines with J gene TRBJ2-7; 9 nucleotides line up with TRBD2. The TCR was taken from a woman in her 30s in good health. Sequences were obtained from naive CD8+ T cells sorted from blood. CDR3 sequence (DNA): TGTGCCAGCAGACCTCTGACTAGCGGCTCCTACGAGCAGTACTTC. Its translation: CASRPLTSGSYEQYF.